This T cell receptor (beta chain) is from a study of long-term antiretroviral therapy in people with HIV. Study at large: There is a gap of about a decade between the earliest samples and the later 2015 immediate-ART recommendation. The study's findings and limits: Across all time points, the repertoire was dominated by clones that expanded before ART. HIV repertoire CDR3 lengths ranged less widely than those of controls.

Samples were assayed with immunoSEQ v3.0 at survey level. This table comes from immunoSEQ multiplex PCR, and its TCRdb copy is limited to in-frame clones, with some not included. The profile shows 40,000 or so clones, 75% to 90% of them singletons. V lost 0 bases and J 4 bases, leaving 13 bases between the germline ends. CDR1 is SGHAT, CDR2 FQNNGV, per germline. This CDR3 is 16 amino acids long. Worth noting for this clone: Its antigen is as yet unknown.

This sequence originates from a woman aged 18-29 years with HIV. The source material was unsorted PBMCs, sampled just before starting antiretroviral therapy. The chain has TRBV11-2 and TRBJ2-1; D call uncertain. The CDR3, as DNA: TGTGCCAGCAGCTTAGAAATTGGCCTGGATTACAATGAGCAGTTCTTC. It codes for CASSLEIGLDYNEQFF.